This TCR beta chain was recorded in a study of T cells expressing NK-cell markers. Study-wide background: From sorted CD3+CD56+NKG2C+, CD3+CD56+NKG2C- and CD3+CD56-NKG2C+ T cells came the TCR beta repertoires. Whole-study findings and limits: The share of CD8+ T cells held by dominant NKG2C+ clonotypes was about 1.0-8% in roughly 6 donors.

Germline loops: CDR1 KGHDR, CDR2 SFDVKD. The CDR3 covers 16 residues. On this clonotype itself: Its specificity is not known.

TCRdb re-called the 5' RACE reads and catalogs CDR3 proteins one per entry, DNA excluded. The sample has about 260,000 distinct CDR3 sequences. This clonotype originated in a man younger than 35 in good health. V gene TRBV24-1 combines with J gene TRBJ2-6. Sequences were obtained from blood T cells: a sorted CD56 or NKG2C T cell subset, CD4+ or CD8+ T cells, or bulk PBMC T cells (not recorded which). This chain's CDR3 is CATSDFARSGANVLTF.